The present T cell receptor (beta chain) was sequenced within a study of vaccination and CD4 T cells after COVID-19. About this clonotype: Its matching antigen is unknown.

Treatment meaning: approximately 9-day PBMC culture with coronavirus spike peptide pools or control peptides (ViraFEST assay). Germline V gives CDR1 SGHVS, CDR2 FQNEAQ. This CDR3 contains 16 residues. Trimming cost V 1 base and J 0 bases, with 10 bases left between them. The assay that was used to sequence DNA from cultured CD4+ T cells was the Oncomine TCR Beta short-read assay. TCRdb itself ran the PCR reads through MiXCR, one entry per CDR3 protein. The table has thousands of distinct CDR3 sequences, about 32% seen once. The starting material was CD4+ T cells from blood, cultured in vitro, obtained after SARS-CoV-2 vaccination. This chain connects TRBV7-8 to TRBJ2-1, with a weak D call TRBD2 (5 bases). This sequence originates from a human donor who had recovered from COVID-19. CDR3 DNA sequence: TGTGCCAGCAGCTTAGTGGTGGGGAGCTCCTACAATGAGCAGTTCTTC. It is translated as CASSLVVGSSYNEQFF.